The 7 T cell receptor beta chains given below trace back to one sample, sequenced in a study of beta chain features in type 1 diabetes. Sequenced material consisted of expressed TCRB transcripts (all of the isolated RNA was reverse transcribed). The protocol was immunoSEQ multiplex PCR, while the TCRdb copy is restricted to in-frame clones and leaves out a portion. Here the sample spans roughly 400,000 clones, around 13% being singletons. Sequencing was done on a sample of naive CD4+ T cells from blood. These receptors were collected from a man between 25 and 39 years old in good health.

This clone was seen a few times. The chain has TRBV7-2 and TRBJ2-5, with 13 bases that match TRBD2. CDR3 size: 16 residues. The J segment lost 2 bases and the V segment lost 3 bases, leaving 3 bases of the junction unmatched. CDR1 SGHTA and CDR2 FQGNSA come from the germline V gene. Here the CDR3 reads CASSLGTSGVQETQYF. The CDR3 DNA reads TGTGCCAGCAGCTTGGGGACTAGCGGGGTGCAAGAGACCCAGTACTTC.

In this sample, this clone turned up a few times. The rearrangement joins TRBV6-4 to TRBJ2-1; 9 positions match TRBD1. V was pared by 11 bases and J by 5 bases, with 10 bases of the junction left unmatched. The germline gives CDR1 MRHNA, CDR2 SNTAGT. This CDR3 spans 14 amino acids. CDR3 in amino acids: CAATGGERNNEQFF. For the CDR3, the DNA is TGTGCCGCCACAGGGGGCGAGCGCAACAATGAGCAGTTCTTC.

This clone has just a few counts. This chain links TRBV19 with TRBJ1-1; tentatively, D is TRBD1 (5 bases). Trimming left V 7 bases short and J 10 bases short, with 19 bases between. This CDR3 has 13 residues. In germline, CDR1 is LNHDA, CDR2 SQIVND (reference sequence). The CDR3 DNA is TGTGCCAGTACCACACAGGATCCTCGCTCAGCTTTCTTT. This translates into CASTTQDPRSAFF.

V gene TRBV29-1 combines with J gene TRBJ2-2, with no clear D. Trimming removed 4 bases at V and 7 bases at J, with 7 bases between. The CDR3 totals 11 residues. Germline V lookup: CDR1 SQVTM, CDR2 ANQGSEA. The DNA for the CDR3 is TGCAGCGTTGTCGGGTACGGGGAGCTGTTTTTT. Translating it yields CSVVGYGELFF.

This clone was counted between two and nine times. The chain links TRBV13 to TRBJ2-7, with TRBD1 matching 7 bases. The germline CDR1 and CDR2 sequences are PRHDT and FYEKMQ (reference sequence). Trimming at V came to 3 bases and at J to 2 bases, leaving 4 bases not matched to a gene. The CDR3 extends over 14 amino acids. CDR3 in DNA: TGTGCCAGCAGCTTGGGACAGAGAACCTACGAGCAGTACGTC. It specifies CASSLGQRTYEQYV.

The chain recombines TRBV29-1 with TRBJ1-1; D not resolved. Trimming cost V 6 bases and J 3 bases, with 14 bases left between them. Per the germline V gene, CDR1 is SQVTM and CDR2 is ANQGSEA. This CDR3 has 13 residues. CDR3: CSVQWRADTEAFF. Written as DNA, the CDR3 is TGCAGCGTCCAGTGGCGGGCCGACACTGAAGCTTTCTTT.

This clone was counted a few times. The rearrangement uses TRBV4-2 and TRBJ2-2; 10 bases match TRBD2. The CDR3 is 16 amino acids. The V and J ends lost 5 bases and 5 bases, in that order; junction bases with no gene match: 8. Germline CDR1 LGHNA, CDR2 YNFKEQ. The CDR3 is CASSSPGLASTGELFF. CDR3 DNA: TGTGCCAGCAGCTCACCGGGACTAGCGAGTACCGGGGAGCTGTTTTTT.